Listed below are T cell receptor beta chains from one sample, sequenced in a study of a mutant IDH1 vaccine in newly diagnosed glioma. Sequencing was performed with immunoSEQ multiplex PCR; in TCRdb, only in-frame clones are kept and a portion is missing. The sample shows tens of thousands of clones, just over 85% of them seen only once. The sequenced sample was PBMCs, obtained from a glioma patient treated with radiotherapy, temozolomide or both. Receptors were obtained from a man aged 30 to 45 with glioma. Both conserved end residues are part of each CDR3. The order of the fields is clone size, CDR3 length, J gene, D gene, V gene, CDR3 DNA, CDR3 protein. The D gene is left open where the match is weak. The size field is filled for only some rows; it gives once, few, many or a size class.

size: -
length: 15
J: TRBJ1-2
D: TRBD1
V: TRBV5-6
DNA: TGTGCCAGCAGCCCCGTACAGGGGGCTGACTATGGCTACACCTTC
CDR3: CASSPVQGADYGYTF

size: once
length: 12
J: TRBJ2-3
D: -
V: TRBV5-5
DNA: TGTGCCAGCAGCTTGGGGGCAGATACGCAGTATTTT
CDR3: CASSLGADTQYF

size: -
length: 15
J: TRBJ2-7
D: -
V: TRBV28
DNA: TGTGCCAGCAGTTTTAGGTCCGAACAGGACTACGAGCAGTACTTC
CDR3: CASSFRSEQDYEQYF

size: -
length: 12
J: TRBJ1-2
D: -
V: TRBV18
DNA: TGTGCCAGCTCACCACCGGGTCAGGGCTACACCTTC
CDR3: CASSPPGQGYTF

size: few
length: 11
J: TRBJ1-1
D: -
V: TRBV30
DNA: TGTGCCTGGACCGCCACAATAGGGGCTTTCTTT
CDR3: CAWTATIGAFF

size: -
length: 13
J: TRBJ2-3
D: -
V: TRBV7-8
DNA: TGTGCCAGCAGCCCGGTGGGAGCTGATACGCAGTATTTT
CDR3: CASSPVGADTQYF

size: -
length: 15
J: TRBJ2-2
D: -
V: TRBV27
DNA: TGTGCCAGCAGTTTCGGCCAGGCGAGCACCGGGGAGCTGTTTTTT
CDR3: CASSFGQASTGELFF

size: once
length: 14
J: TRBJ2-5
D: TRBD1
V: TRBV13
DNA: TGTGCCAGCAGCACAAGACAGGGTGGAGAGACCCAGTACTTC
CDR3: CASSTRQGGETQYF

size: -
length: 13
J: TRBJ2-3
D: -
V: TRBV4-1
DNA: TGCGCCAGCAGCCAAGGTTGGGTAGGTACGCAGTATTTT
CDR3: CASSQGWVGTQYF

size: -
length: 13
J: TRBJ1-1
D: -
V: TRBV6-1
DNA: TGTGCCAGCAGTGAATCGGGGAACACTGAAGCTTTCTTT
CDR3: CASSESGNTEAFF

size: -
length: 14
J: TRBJ2-7
D: TRBD1
V: TRBV10-3
DNA: TGTGCCATCAGTTACGGGACAGCTTCCTACGAGCAGTACTTC
CDR3: CAISYGTASYEQYF

size: -
length: 12
J: TRBJ2-7
D: -
V: TRBV2
DNA: TGTGCCAGCAGTTCCCCCATTTACGAGCAGTACTTC
CDR3: CASSSPIYEQYF

size: -
length: 15
J: TRBJ2-1
D: -
V: TRBV19
DNA: TGTGCCAGTAATAAGGTAGACGGCTCCTACAATGAGCAGTTCTTC
CDR3: CASNKVDGSYNEQFF

size: -
length: 16
J: TRBJ1-5
D: TRBD1
V: TRBV2
DNA: TGTGCCAGCAGTGAAGGGACAGGGTATAGCAATCAGCCCCAGCATTTT
CDR3: CASSEGTGYSNQPQHF

size: -
length: 15
J: TRBJ1-2
D: -
V: TRBV9
DNA: TGTGCCAGCAGCGTAGCCCTAGAGGTTAACTATGGCTACACCTTC
CDR3: CASSVALEVNYGYTF

size: -
length: 13
J: TRBJ1-1
D: TRBD1
V: TRBV5-6
DNA: TGTGCCAGCAGCTTACAGGGGTGGACTGAAGCTTTCTTT
CDR3: CASSLQGWTEAFF

size: -
length: 16
J: TRBJ2-1
D: -
V: TRBV27
DNA: TGTGCCAGCAGTCCAGGAGGGCTTGGATCCTACAATGAGCAGTTCTTC
CDR3: CASSPGGLGSYNEQFF

size: -
length: 13
J: TRBJ2-7
D: -
V: TRBV6-1
DNA: TGTGCCAGCAGTGAAGTAGGGTACTACGAGCAGTACTTC
CDR3: CASSEVGYYEQYF

size: -
length: 11
J: TRBJ1-4
D: -
V: TRBV10-3
DNA: TGTGCCATCAGTGAGGGAGAAAAACTGTTTTTT
CDR3: CAISEGEKLFF

size: -
length: 14
J: TRBJ1-4
D: -
V: TRBV2
DNA: TGTGCCAGCAGCTCTGGACGGCGGAATGAAAAACTGTTTTTT
CDR3: CASSSGRRNEKLFF

size: -
length: 15
J: TRBJ2-2
D: TRBD1
V: TRBV6-1
DNA: TGTGCCACCGCCTCCGGGACAGGGGACACCGGGGAGCTGTTTTTT
CDR3: CATASGTGDTGELFF

size: -
length: 16
J: TRBJ1-2
D: TRBD1
V: TRBV7-9
DNA: TGTGCCAGCAGCTCATCTAGAGGAGACAGGGCGTATGGCTACACCTTC
CDR3: CASSSSRGDRAYGYTF

size: -
length: 15
J: TRBJ2-4
D: -
V: TRBV12-5
DNA: TGTGCTAGTGGTTTGGTACTCGGGCATACTGGCATTCAGTACTTC
CDR3: CASGLVLGHTGIQYF

size: -
length: 17
J: TRBJ2-1
D: TRBD2
V: TRBV29-1
DNA: TGCAGCGTTCCGGGACTAGCGGAATTGAGCTCCTACAATGAGCAGTTCTTC
CDR3: CSVPGLAELSSYNEQFF

size: -
length: 15
J: TRBJ1-4
D: -
V: TRBV5-5
DNA: TGTGCCAGCAGCTTGGACCTTGGGGGTAATGAAAAACTGTTTTTT
CDR3: CASSLDLGGNEKLFF